This T cell receptor beta chain was sequenced during a study of cytomegalovirus exposure and HLA in healthy donors. Germline lookup yields CDR1 SQVTM and CDR2 ANQGSEA. V dropped 6 bases and J dropped 4 bases, with 5 bases sitting between them. The CDR3 is 10 amino acids. PCR used 60 Vbeta primers and 13 Jbeta primers. Generated by immunoSEQ multiplex PCR, the TCRdb table keeps only in-frame clones and is missing some. The table lists tens of thousands of clones, 78% of them singletons. This TCR came from a male donor in good health and CMV-seropositive. Sequenced: PBMCs. The genes are TRBV29-1 and TRBJ2-3, with D hard to call. The CDR3 reads CSVVSDTQYF. CDR3 in DNA: TGCAGCGTCGTCTCAGATACGCAGTATTTT.